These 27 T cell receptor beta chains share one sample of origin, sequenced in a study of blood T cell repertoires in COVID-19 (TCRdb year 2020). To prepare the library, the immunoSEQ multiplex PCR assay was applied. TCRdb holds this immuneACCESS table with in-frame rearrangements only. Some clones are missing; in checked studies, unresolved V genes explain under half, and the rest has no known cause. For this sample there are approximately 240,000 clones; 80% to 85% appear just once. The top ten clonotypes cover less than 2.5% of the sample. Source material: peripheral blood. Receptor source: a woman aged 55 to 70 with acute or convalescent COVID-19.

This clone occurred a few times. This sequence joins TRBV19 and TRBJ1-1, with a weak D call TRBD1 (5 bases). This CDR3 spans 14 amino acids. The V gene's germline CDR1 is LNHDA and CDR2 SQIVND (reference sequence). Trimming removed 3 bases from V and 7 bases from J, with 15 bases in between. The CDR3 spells CASSIPGRRGEAFF. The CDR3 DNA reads TGTGCCAGTAGTATCCCCGGGAGAAGGGGTGAAGCTTTCTTT.

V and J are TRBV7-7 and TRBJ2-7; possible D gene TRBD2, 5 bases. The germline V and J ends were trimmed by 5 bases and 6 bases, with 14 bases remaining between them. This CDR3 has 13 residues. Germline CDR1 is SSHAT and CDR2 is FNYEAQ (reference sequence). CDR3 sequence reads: CASSPLRGGEQYF. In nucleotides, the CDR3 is TGTGCCAGCAGCCCCCTTCGGGGTGGCGAGCAGTACTTC.

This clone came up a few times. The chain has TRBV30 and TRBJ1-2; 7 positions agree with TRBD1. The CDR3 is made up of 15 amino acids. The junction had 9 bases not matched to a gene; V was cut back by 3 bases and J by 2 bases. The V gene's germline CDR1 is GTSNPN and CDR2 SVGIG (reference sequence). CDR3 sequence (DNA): TGTGCCTGGAGCCCCTTGGACAGGTGGAACTATGGCTACACCTTC. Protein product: CAWSPLDRWNYGYTF.

CDR3 sequence: CASKDPRDNYSNQPQHF. The CDR3 DNA reads as TGTGCCAGCAAAGACCCCCGGGACAATTATAGCAATCAGCCCCAGCATTTT. The chain carries TRBV2 and TRBJ1-5, with a weak D call TRBD1 (6 bases). CDR3 length equals 17 residues. Germline CDR1 and CDR2: SNHLY and FYNNEI. Trimming took off 7 bases at V and 0 bases at J, with 19 bases between the two ends.

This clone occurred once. The CDR3 DNA reads TGCGCCAGCAGCTTGAGGGGACAGGGTAACGGCTACACCTTC. Its protein product is CASSLRGQGNGYTF. The rearrangement joins TRBV5-1 to TRBJ1-2; 9 bases agree with TRBD1. The CDR3 consists of 14 residues. After removal of 1 base from V and 8 bases from J, the junction contained 6 bases not matched to a gene. From germline, CDR1 is SGHRS and CDR2 YFSETQ.

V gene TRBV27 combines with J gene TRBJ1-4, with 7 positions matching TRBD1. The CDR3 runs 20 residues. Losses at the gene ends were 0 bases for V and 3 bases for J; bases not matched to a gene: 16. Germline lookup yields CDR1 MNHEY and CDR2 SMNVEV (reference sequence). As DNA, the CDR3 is TGTGCCAGCAGTTTATCGACAGCCCCCAGGGGGAAAGGTTCTAATGAAAAACTGTTTTTT. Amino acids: CASSLSTAPRGKGSNEKLFF. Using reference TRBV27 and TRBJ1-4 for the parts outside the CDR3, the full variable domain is EAQVTQNPRYLITVTGKKLTVTCSQNMNHEYMSWYRQDPGLGLRQIYYSMNVEVTDKGDVPEGYKVSRKEKRNFPLILESPSPNQTSLYFCASSLSTAPRGKGSNEKLFFGSGTQLSVL.

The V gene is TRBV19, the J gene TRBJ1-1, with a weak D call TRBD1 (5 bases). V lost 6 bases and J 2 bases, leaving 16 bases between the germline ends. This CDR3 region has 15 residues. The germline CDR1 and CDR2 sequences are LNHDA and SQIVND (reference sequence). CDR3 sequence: CASRDRSLRNTEAFF. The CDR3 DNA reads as TGTGCCAGTAGAGACAGATCTCTACGAAACACTGAAGCTTTCTTT.

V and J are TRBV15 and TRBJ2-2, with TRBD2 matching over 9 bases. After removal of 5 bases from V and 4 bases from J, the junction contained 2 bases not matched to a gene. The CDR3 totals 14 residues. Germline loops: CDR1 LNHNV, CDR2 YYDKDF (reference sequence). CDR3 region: CATSRRGGTGELFF. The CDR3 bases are TGTGCCACCAGCCGGCGGGGGGGCACCGGGGAGCTGTTTTTT.

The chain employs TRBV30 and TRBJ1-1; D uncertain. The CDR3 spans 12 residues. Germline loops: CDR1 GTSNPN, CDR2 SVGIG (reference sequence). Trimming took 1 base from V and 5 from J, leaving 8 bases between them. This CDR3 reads CAWSGVLTEAFF. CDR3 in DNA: TGTGCCTGGAGTGGAGTTTTGACTGAAGCTTTCTTT.

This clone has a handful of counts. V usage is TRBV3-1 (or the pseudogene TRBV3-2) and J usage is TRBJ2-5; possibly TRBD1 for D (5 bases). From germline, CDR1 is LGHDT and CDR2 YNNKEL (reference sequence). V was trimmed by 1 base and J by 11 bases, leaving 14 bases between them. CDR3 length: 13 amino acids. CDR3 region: CASSQVGAGLQYF. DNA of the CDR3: TGTGCCAGCAGCCAAGTAGGGGCCGGGCTACAGTACTTC.

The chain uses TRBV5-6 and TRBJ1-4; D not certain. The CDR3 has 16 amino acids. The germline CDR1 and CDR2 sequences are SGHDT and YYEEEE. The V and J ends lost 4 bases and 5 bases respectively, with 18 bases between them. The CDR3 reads CASSPGVRESNEKLFF. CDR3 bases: TGTGCCAGCAGCCCCGGGGTTCGGGAAAGCAATGAAAAACTGTTTTTT.

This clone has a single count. The CDR3 region is CASSQAGTGVYGYTF. The DNA for the CDR3 is TGTGCCAGCAGCCAAGCCGGGACAGGGGTTTATGGCTACACCTTC. The chain is built from TRBV14 and TRBJ1-2; 10 nucleotides align to TRBD1. J lost 5 bases, V lost 1 base, and 4 bases had no gene match. This CDR3 is 15 amino acids long. Germline V gene sequence: CDR1 SGHDN, CDR2 FVKESK.

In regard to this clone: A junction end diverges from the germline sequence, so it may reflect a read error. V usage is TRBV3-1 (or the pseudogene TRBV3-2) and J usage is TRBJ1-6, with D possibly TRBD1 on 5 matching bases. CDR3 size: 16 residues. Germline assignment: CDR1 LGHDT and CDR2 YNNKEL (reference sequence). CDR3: CASSQGAGAPNSPLHF. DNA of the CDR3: TGTGCCAGCAGTCAAGGGGCAGGTGCTCCGAATTCACCCCTCCACTTT.

In DNA, the CDR3 is TGTGCCAGCAGTGAAAGGGACAGGGTGGCAAACATGAACACTGAAGCTTTCTTT. Amino acid sequence: CASSERDRVANMNTEAFF. This sequence joins TRBV6-1 and TRBJ1-1, with 9 nucleotides matching TRBD1. The J segment lost 0 bases and the V segment lost 2 bases, leaving 10 bases of the junction unmatched. This CDR3 has 18 residues. The germline V gene has CDR1 MNHNS and CDR2 SASEGT.

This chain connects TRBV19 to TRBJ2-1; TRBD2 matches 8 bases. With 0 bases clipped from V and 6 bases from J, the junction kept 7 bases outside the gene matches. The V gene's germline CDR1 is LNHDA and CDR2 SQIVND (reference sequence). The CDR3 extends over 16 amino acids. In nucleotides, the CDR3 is TGTGCCAGTAGTATAGATATCGGCGGGGGGCGCAATGAGCAGTTCTTC. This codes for CASSIDIGGGRNEQFF.

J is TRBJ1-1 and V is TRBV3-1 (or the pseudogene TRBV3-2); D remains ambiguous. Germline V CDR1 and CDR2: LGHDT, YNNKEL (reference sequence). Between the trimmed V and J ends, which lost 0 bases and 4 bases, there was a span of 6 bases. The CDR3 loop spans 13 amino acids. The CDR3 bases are TGTGCCAGCAGCCAAGACAGTTCCACTGAAGCTTTCTTT. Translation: CASSQDSSTEAFF.

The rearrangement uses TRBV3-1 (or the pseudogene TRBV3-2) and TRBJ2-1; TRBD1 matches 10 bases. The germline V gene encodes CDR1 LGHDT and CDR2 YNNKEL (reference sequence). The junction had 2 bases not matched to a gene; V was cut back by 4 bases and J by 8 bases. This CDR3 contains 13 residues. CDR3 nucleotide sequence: TGTGCCAGCAGCCGGGACAGGGGCGATGAGCAGTTCTTC. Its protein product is CASSRDRGDEQFF.

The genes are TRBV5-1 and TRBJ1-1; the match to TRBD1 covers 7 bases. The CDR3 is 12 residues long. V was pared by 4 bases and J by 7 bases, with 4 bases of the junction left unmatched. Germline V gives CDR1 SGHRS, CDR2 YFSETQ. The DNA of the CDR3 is TGCGCCAGCAGCGGTGGACAGGTTGAAGCTTTCTTT. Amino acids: CASSGGQVEAFF.

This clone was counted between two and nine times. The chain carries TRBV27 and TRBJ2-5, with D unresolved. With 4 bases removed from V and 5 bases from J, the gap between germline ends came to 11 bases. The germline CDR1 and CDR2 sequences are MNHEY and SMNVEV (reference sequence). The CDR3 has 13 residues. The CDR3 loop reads CASSSYPGETQYF. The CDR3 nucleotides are TGTGCCAGCAGTTCATACCCCGGGGAGACCCAGTACTTC.

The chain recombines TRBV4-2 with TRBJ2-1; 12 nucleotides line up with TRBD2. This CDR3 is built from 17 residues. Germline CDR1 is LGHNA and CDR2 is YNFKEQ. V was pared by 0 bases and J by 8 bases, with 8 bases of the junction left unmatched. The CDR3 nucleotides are TGTGCCAGCAGCCAAGATCCGGCTAGCGGGGGGGTTTATGAGCAGTTCTTC. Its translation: CASSQDPASGGVYEQFF.

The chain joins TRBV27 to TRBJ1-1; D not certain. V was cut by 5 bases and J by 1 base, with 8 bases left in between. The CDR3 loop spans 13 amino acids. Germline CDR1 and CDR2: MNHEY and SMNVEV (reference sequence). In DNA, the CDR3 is TGTGCCAGCAGTACACGACAGAACACTGAAGCTTTCTTT. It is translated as CASSTRQNTEAFF.

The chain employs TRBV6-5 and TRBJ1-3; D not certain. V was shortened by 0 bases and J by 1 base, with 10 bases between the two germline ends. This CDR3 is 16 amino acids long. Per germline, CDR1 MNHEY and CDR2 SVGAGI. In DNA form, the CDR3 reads TGTGCCAGCAGTTACTCCCTATATCCGTCTGGAAACACCATATATTTT. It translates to CASSYSLYPSGNTIYF.

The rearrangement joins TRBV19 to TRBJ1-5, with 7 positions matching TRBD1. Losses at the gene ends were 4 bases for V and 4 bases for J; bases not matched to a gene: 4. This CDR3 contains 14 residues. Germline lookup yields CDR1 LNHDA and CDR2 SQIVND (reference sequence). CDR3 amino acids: CASSTGQQNQPQHF. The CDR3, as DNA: TGTGCCAGTAGTACGGGACAGCAAAATCAGCCCCAGCATTTT. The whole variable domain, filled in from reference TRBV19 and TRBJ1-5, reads DGGITQSPKYLFRKEGQNVTLSCEQNLNHDAMYWYRQDPGQGLRLIYYSQIVNDFQKGDIAEGYSVSREKKESFPLTVTSAQKNPTAFYLCASSTGQQNQPQHFGDGTRLSIL.

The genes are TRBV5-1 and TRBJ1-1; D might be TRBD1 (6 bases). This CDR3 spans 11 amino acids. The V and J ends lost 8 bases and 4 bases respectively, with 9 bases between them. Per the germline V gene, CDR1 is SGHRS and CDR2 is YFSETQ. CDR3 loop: CASTGSTEAFF. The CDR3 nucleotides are TGCGCCAGTACAGGGAGCACTGAAGCTTTCTTT.

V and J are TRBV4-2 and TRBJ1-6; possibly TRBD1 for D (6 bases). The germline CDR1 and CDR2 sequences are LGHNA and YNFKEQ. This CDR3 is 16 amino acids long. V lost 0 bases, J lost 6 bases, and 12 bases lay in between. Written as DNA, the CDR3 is TGTGCCAGCAGCCAAGATAGTCAGGGGCCTAATTCACCCCTCCACTTT. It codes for CASSQDSQGPNSPLHF.

CDR3 in DNA: TGTGCCAGCAGCTTGTATTGGAGGGACAGGTACAATGAGCAGTTCTTC. As protein: CASSLYWRDRYNEQFF. This rearrangement joins TRBV5-6 to TRBJ2-1, with TRBD1 matching 8 bases. The V gene's germline CDR1 is SGHDT and CDR2 YYEEEE. The CDR3 runs 16 residues. J gave up 4 bases and V 1 base, and 7 bases lay outside the gene matches.

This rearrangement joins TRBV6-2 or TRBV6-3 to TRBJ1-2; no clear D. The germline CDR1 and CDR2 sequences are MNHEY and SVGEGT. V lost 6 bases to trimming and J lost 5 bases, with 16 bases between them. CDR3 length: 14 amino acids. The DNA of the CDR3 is TGTGCCAGCAGCCTTATCCAGTCTTTATATGGCTACACCTTC. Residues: CASSLIQSLYGYTF.